This TCR beta chain was sequenced during a study of blood T cell repertoires in COVID-19. The data were produced by immunoSEQ multiplex PCR, yet TCRdb's version contains in-frame clones alone and is incomplete. The data contain about 480,000 clones, 88% of them singletons. Trimming removed 5 bases at V and 0 bases at J, with 17 bases between. The CDR3 length is 16 residues. Germline CDR1 is SGHTA and CDR2 is FQGNSA. What was sequenced was PBMCs or T cells enriched from blood (not recorded which). The V call is TRBV7-2, the J call TRBJ2-7; the D gene is possibly TRBD1 (5 bases). The sequence derives from a woman in her 40s who had recovered from COVID-19. DNA of the CDR3: TGTGCCAGCAGCCCGGTCGGACAACTCCTCTCCTACGAGCAGTACTTC. Translating it yields CASSPVGQLLSYEQYF.